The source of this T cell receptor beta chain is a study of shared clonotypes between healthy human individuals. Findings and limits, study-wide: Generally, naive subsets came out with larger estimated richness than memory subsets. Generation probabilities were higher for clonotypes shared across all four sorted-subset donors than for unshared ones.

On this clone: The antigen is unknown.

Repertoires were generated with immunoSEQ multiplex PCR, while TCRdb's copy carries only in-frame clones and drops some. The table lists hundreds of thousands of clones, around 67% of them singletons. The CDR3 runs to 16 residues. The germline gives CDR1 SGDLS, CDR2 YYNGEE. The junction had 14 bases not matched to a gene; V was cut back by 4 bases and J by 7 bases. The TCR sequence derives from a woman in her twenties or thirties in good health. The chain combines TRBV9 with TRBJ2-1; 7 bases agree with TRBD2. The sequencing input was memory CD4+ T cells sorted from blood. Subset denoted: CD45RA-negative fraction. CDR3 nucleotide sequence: TGTGCCAGCAGCCCGCTCCTGGGGGGGACGGGGAATGAGCAGTTCTTC. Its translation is CASSPLLGGTGNEQFF.